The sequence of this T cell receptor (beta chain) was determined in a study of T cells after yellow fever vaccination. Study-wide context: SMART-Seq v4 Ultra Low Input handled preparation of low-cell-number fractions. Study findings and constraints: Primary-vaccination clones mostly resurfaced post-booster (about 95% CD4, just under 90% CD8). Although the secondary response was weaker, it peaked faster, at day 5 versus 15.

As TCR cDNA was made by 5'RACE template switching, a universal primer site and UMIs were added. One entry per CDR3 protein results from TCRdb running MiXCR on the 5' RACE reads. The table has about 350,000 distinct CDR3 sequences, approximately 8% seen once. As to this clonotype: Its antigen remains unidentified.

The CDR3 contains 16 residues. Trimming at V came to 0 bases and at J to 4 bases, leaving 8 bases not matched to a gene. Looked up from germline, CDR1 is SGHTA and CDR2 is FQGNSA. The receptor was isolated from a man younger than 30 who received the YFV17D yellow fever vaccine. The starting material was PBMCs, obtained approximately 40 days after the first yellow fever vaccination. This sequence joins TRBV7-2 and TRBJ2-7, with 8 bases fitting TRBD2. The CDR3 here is CASSLARIAGRYEQYF. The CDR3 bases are TGTGCCAGCAGCTTAGCCCGGATAGCGGGGCGTTACGAGCAGTACTTC.